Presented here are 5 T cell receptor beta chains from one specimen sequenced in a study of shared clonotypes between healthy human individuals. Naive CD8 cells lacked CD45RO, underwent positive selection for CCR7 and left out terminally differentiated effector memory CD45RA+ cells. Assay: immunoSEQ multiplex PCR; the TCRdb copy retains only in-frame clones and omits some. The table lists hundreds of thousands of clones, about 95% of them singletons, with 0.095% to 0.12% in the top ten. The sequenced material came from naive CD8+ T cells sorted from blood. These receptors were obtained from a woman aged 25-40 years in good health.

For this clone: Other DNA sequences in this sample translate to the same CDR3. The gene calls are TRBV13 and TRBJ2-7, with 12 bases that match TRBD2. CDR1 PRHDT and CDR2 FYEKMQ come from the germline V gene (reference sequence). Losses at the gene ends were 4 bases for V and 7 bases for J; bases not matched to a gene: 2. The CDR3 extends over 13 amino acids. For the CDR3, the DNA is TGTGCCAGCAGCTCAGGACTAGCGGGGGAGCAGTACTTC. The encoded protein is CASSSGLAGEQYF.

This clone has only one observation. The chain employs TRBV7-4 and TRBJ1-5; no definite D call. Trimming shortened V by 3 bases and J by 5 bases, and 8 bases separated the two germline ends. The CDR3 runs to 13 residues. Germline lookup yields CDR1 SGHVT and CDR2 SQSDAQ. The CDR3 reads CASSFSEDQPQHF. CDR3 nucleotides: TGTGCCAGCAGCTTTAGTGAAGATCAGCCCCAGCATTTT.

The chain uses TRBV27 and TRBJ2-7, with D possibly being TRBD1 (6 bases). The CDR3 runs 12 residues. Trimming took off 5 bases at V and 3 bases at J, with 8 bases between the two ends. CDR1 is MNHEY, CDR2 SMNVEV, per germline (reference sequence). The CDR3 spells CASSPTGYEQYF. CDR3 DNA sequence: TGTGCCAGCAGTCCGACAGGCTACGAGCAGTACTTC.

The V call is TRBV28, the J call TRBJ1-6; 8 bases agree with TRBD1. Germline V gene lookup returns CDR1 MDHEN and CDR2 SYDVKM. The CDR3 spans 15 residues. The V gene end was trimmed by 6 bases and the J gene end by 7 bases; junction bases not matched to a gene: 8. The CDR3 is CASSSRTGWNSPLHF. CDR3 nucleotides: TGTGCCAGCAGCTCCAGGACAGGGTGGAATTCACCCCTCCACTTT.

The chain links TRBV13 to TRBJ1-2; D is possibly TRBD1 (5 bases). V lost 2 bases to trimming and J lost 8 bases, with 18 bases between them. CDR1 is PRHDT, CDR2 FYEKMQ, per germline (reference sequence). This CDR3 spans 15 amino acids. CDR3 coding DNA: TGTGCCAGCAGCTTAAGAGACAGACCGTCTATCGGCTACACCTTC. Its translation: CASSLRDRPSIGYTF.